The 23 T cell receptor beta chains listed next were all sequenced from one sample in a study of blood T cell repertoires in COVID-19. Sequenced by immunoSEQ multiplex PCR; TCRdb stores in-frame clones only, minus some. The sample consists of 100,000 to 150,000 clones, around three quarters of them appearing once. Specimen: peripheral blood. These receptors all come from a woman aged 65 to 85 with acute or convalescent COVID-19.

This rearrangement joins TRBV7-9 to TRBJ1-4; D ambiguous. V gave up 2 bases and J gave up 6 bases, with 16 bases separating them. The CDR3 spans 16 residues. Germline CDR1 and CDR2: SEHNR and FQNEAQ (reference sequence). The CDR3 sequence: CASSLRQLQGDEKLFF. CDR3 nucleotides: TGTGCCAGCAGCTTACGGCAACTGCAAGGAGATGAAAAACTGTTTTTT.

This sequence joins TRBV18 and TRBJ1-5, with 7 bases aligning to TRBD1. The CDR3 has 16 residues. Per the germline V gene, CDR1 is KGHSH and CDR2 is LQKENI. Trimming removed 4 bases from V and 0 bases from J; junction bases left unmatched: 6. For the CDR3, the DNA is TGTGCCAGCTCACAACAAGGACAGGTTAGCAATCAGCCCCAGCATTTT. This translates into CASSQQGQVSNQPQHF. Looking up the rest from reference TRBV18 and TRBJ1-5 gives the full variable domain: NAGVMQNPRHLVRRRGQEARLRCSPMKGHSHVYWYRQLPEEGLKFMVYLQKENIIDESGMPKERFSAEFPKEGPSILRIQQVVRGDSAAYFCASSQQGQVSNQPQHFGDGTRLSIL.

The CDR3 bases are TGTGCTAGTGGTTTAGAAGGGGCGGCCACCGGGGAGCTGTTTTTT. Translating it yields CASGLEGAATGELFF. This sequence joins TRBV12-5 and TRBJ2-2, with D maybe TRBD1 (5 bases). The CDR3 length is 15 residues. Trimming cost V 3 bases and J 4 bases, with 12 bases left between them. In germline, CDR1 is LGHNT, CDR2 FRNRAP.

This chain connects TRBV6-2 or TRBV6-3 to TRBJ1-1, with D hard to call. With 3 bases removed from V and 0 bases from J, the gap between germline ends came to 8 bases. Germline CDR1 reads MNHEY; CDR2 reads SVGEGT. CDR3 length equals 14 residues. This CDR3 reads CASSYQRMNTEAFF. DNA of the CDR3: TGTGCCAGCAGTTATCAGAGGATGAACACTGAAGCTTTCTTT.

V and J are TRBV5-1 and TRBJ2-1; the match to TRBD1 covers 8 bases. The CDR3 covers 16 residues. CDR1 and CDR2 from the germline V gene are SGHRS and YFSETQ. After removal of 1 base from V and 4 bases from J, the junction contained 7 bases not matched to a gene. The CDR3 is CASSLPGQGPYNEQFF. The CDR3 DNA reads as TGCGCCAGCAGCTTGCCTGGACAGGGCCCGTACAATGAGCAGTTCTTC.

J is TRBJ2-7 and V is TRBV3-1 (or the pseudogene TRBV3-2); D unresolved. The V gene's germline CDR1 is LGHDT and CDR2 YNNKEL (reference sequence). The CDR3 extends over 13 amino acids. V lost 0 bases and J 4 bases, leaving 7 bases between the germline ends. The CDR3 nucleotides are TGTGCCAGCAGCCAAGATTCGGGTTACGAGCAGTACTTC. Its protein product is CASSQDSGYEQYF.

A remark on this clone: Germline and junction disagree at one end, which may indicate a read error. The rearrangement joins TRBV28 to TRBJ1-2, with D perhaps matching TRBD1 (6 bases). Germline V gene sequence: CDR1 MDHEN, CDR2 SYDVKM. The CDR3 runs to 12 residues. The CDR3 coding sequence is TGTGCCAGCAGCTTATTACAGGGTGGCTACACCTTC. This codes for CASSLLQGGYTF.

This clone has only a few counts. The rearrangement links TRBV4-1 to TRBJ2-1; a possible D gene is TRBD2 (6 bases). The CDR3 contains 15 residues. The V end was cut by 3 bases, the J end by 6 bases, with 15 bases between. Germline assignment: CDR1 MGHRA and CDR2 YSYEKL. DNA of the CDR3: TGCGCCAGCAGCCAGTTCGGGGGACTCGGCAATGAGCAGTTCTTC. This encodes CASSQFGGLGNEQFF.

This clone appeared a single time. V is TRBV10-2 and J is TRBJ1-2; maybe TRBD1 (5 bases). This CDR3 spans 16 amino acids. The germline CDR1 and CDR2 sequences are WSHSY and SAAADI. Trimming stripped 3 bases from V and 2 bases from J, with 16 bases between. The CDR3 loop reads CASSDHGGGGNYGYTF. CDR3 sequence (DNA): TGCGCCAGCAGTGATCACGGTGGGGGGGGGAACTATGGCTACACCTTC.

The table lists this clone with a few counts. The chain couples TRBV25-1 to TRBJ2-2; a weak D match, TRBD2 (5 bases). Germline V lookup: CDR1 MGHDK, CDR2 SYGVNS. V was trimmed by 5 bases and J by 6 bases, leaving 10 bases between them. The CDR3 sequence is 13 residues long. DNA for the CDR3: TGTGCCAGCAGTCACCCCGGGGCCGGGGAGCTGTTTTTT. Residues: CASSHPGAGELFF.

This chain connects TRBV7-9 to TRBJ1-2; 8 positions match TRBD1. The CDR3 is 16 residues long. Trimming cost V 5 bases and J 6 bases; bases outside gene matches: 14. Germline V CDR1 and CDR2: SEHNR, FQNEAQ (reference sequence). CDR3 sequence reads: CASSPGQGYGLDGYTF. CDR3 nucleotide sequence: TGTGCCAGCAGCCCTGGACAGGGATACGGATTAGATGGCTACACCTTC.

This chain uses TRBV28 with TRBJ1-2, with unresolved D. The V gene lost 1 base and the J gene lost 4 bases, with 16 bases spanning the gap. This CDR3 comprises 16 residues. Germline V gene data show CDR1 as MDHEN and CDR2 as SYDVKM. CDR3 coding DNA: TGTGCCAGCAGTTTATACACCACCTTCGGGAGCTATGGCTACACCTTC. Translating gives CASSLYTTFGSYGYTF.

The chain joins TRBV10-2 to TRBJ1-4; 7 bases fit TRBD1. The CDR3 runs 13 residues. After removal of 6 bases from V and 6 bases from J, the junction contained 4 bases not matched to a gene. The germline gives CDR1 WSHSY, CDR2 SAAADI. This CDR3 reads CASRDRVDEKLFF. As DNA, the CDR3 is TGCGCCAGCAGAGACAGGGTGGATGAAAAACTGTTTTTT.

This clone came up a few times. The chain employs TRBV18 and TRBJ2-2; 7 bases map to TRBD1. The germline V gene encodes CDR1 KGHSH and CDR2 LQKENI. This CDR3 is 15 amino acids long. The V segment lost 1 base and the J segment 7 bases; nucleotides outside the gene matches: 6. CDR3 DNA sequence: TGTGCCAGCTCACCACGTCAGGGGGACGGCGGGGAGCTGTTTTTT. It translates to CASSPRQGDGGELFF.

This clone occurred many times. V gene TRBV15 combines with J gene TRBJ1-2; D possibly corresponds to TRBD1 (5 bases). Deletions cut 5 bases from V and 4 bases from J, with 14 bases between. The germline gives CDR1 LNHNV, CDR2 YYDKDF (reference sequence). CDR3 size: 14 residues. The CDR3: CATSPRVTGYGYTF. The CDR3 DNA follows: TGTGCCACCAGCCCCAGGGTCACCGGCTATGGCTACACCTTC.

In its sample, this clone was seen a few times. The gene calls are TRBV27 and TRBJ2-4; 9 positions agree with TRBD1. V was clipped by 5 bases and J by 1 base; unmatched bases: 3. Germline CDR1 is MNHEY and CDR2 is SMNVEV (reference sequence). This CDR3 has 15 residues. For the CDR3, the DNA is TGTGCCAGCAGTACACAGGGGGCGGCCAAAAACATTCAGTACTTC. It is translated as CASSTQGAAKNIQYF.

This clone was seen only once. The chain carries TRBV12-3 or TRBV12-4 and TRBJ2-2, with D unresolved. The CDR3 contains 13 residues. Trimming took 1 base from V and 4 from J, leaving 4 bases between them. The DNA of the CDR3 is TGTGCCAGCAGTTTAGGGCTCACCGGGGAGCTGTTTTTT. Its protein is CASSLGLTGELFF.

The chain links TRBV5-1 to TRBJ1-4, with D perhaps matching TRBD1 (6 bases). This CDR3 is 15 amino acids long. CDR1 is SGHRS and CDR2 is YFSETQ in the germline V gene. Deletions cut 0 bases from V and 6 bases from J, with 12 bases between. The CDR3 sequence is CASSLAFRGDEKLFF. In nucleotides, the CDR3 is TGCGCCAGCAGCTTGGCTTTCAGGGGTGATGAAAAACTGTTTTTT.

This chain connects TRBV28 to TRBJ1-2; 9 nucleotides agree with TRBD1. CDR1 MDHEN and CDR2 SYDVKM come from the germline V gene. CDR3 length: 14 amino acids. Germline trimming cut 9 bases from V and 4 bases from J; bases unmatched to any gene: 9. CDR3: CASLRDRASYGYTF. In DNA form, the CDR3 reads TGTGCCAGTCTCCGGGACAGGGCCTCCTATGGCTACACCTTC.

The CDR3 coding sequence is TGTGCCAGTAGTAGGGGGGTGAGGACTGAAGCTTTCTTT. Amino acid sequence: CASSRGVRTEAFF. The genes are TRBV19 and TRBJ1-1; a weak D match, TRBD1 (5 bases). The CDR3 spans 13 residues. Germline CDR1 reads LNHDA; CDR2 reads SQIVND (reference sequence). Trimming removed 4 bases at V and 5 bases at J, with 11 bases between.

This chain joins TRBV3-1 (or the pseudogene TRBV3-2) and TRBJ1-1; weak D call: TRBD1 (6 bases). Germline V gene data show CDR1 as LGHDT and CDR2 as YNNKEL (reference sequence). V shed 0 bases and J shed 6 bases, with 17 bases lying between them. The CDR3 is 16 amino acids. CDR3 bases: TGTGCCAGCAGCCAAGAATTTGGCAGGGGAGTCCCTGAAGCTTTCTTT. It specifies CASSQEFGRGVPEAFF.

This clone occurred once. The chain has TRBV4-3 and TRBJ2-7; TRBD1 aligns across 9 bases. J gave up 3 bases and V 1 base, and 10 bases lay outside the gene matches. From germline, CDR1 is LGHNA and CDR2 YSLEER. The CDR3 consists of 17 residues. The CDR3 DNA follows: TGCGCCAGCAGCCAAGGCTATTCCGGGACAGGGAGCTACGAGCAGTACTTC. Translating it yields CASSQGYSGTGSYEQYF.

This chain uses TRBV11-3 with TRBJ2-4, with D perhaps matching TRBD2 (7 bases). Germline V gives CDR1 SGHNT, CDR2 YENEEA. Trimming removed 1 base from V and 9 bases from J, with 19 bases in between. The CDR3 totals 16 residues. The CDR3 bases are TGTGCCAGCAGCTTAGGCGGGGGCCCAGGTTTAGGCATTCAGTACTTC. Encoded protein: CASSLGGGPGLGIQYF. Full variable domain (outside the CDR3, taken from reference TRBV11-3 and TRBJ2-4): EAGVVQSPRYKIIEKKQPVAFWCNPISGHNTLYWYLQNLGQGPELLIRYENEEAVDDSQLPKDRFSAERLKGVDSTLKIQPAELGDSAVYLCASSLGGGPGLGIQYFGAGTRLSVL.